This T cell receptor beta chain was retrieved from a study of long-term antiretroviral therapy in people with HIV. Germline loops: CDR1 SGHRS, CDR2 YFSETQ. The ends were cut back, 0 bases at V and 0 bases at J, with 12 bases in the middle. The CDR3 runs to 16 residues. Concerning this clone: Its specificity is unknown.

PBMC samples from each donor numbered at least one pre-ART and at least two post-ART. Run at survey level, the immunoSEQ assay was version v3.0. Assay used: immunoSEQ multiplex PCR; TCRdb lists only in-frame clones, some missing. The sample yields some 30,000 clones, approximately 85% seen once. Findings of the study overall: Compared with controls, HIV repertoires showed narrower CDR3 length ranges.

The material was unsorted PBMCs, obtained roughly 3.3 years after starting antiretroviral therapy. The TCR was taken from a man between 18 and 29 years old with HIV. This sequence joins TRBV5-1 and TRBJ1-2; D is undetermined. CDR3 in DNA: TGCGCCAGCAGCTTGGCTGCGGTCAGAACTAACTATGGCTACACCTTC. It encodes CASSLAAVRTNYGYTF.